This TCR beta chain was profiled in a study of blood T cell repertoires in COVID-19. The wider study: Sites in the United States, Italy and Spain provided acute and convalescent COVID-19 samples. In each case, the material was cDNA or gDNA derived from T cells, B-cell-depleted T cells, or PBMCs.

The CDR3 spans 18 residues. Germline CDR1 and CDR2: LGHNA and YNFKEQ. V lost 0 bases and J 0 bases, leaving 14 bases between the germline ends. Per the study methods: Cell counts per sample came from amplifying reference gene primers. The assay was immunoSEQ multiplex PCR, and TCRdb's table has in-frame clones only and misses some. V and J calls and clone size are copied from that table; D and trimming were computed from the DNA. This table has approximately 31,000 clones, around nine tenths appearing once. This clonotype originated in a human donor in a cohort sampled during active COVID-19. V usage is TRBV4-2 and J usage is TRBJ2-2, with D maybe TRBD1 (6 bases). Source material: peripheral blood. CDR3 sequence reads: CASSQDSGQPTNTGELFF. CDR3 sequence (DNA): TGTGCCAGCAGCCAAGATAGTGGACAGCCGACGAACACCGGGGAGCTGTTTTTT.